Listed below are T cell receptor beta chains from one sample, sequenced in a study of CD8+ T cells in alopecia areata. The data were produced by immunoSEQ multiplex PCR, yet TCRdb's version contains in-frame clones alone and is incomplete. The table includes about 190,000 clones, over 60% detected once. Sequencing used CD4+ T cells sorted from blood, obtained at week 4, from a patient treated with tofacitinib. These receptors all stem from a human donor with alopecia areata. Both conserved end residues are part of each CDR3. The D gene is left open where the match is weak.

>TRBJ2-5|TRBD1|TRBV25-1
TGTGCCAGCAGTGTCGGGGCAGGGGGCGCCGGTTTCGGAGAGACCCAGTACTTC
CASSVGAGGAGFGETQYF
>TRBJ2-1|TRBD2|TRBV7-2
TGTGCCAGCAGCGCCATAGCTAGCGGGGGTTACAATGAGCAGTTCTTC
CASSAIASGGYNEQFF
>TRBJ2-7|-|TRBV6-1
TGTGCCAGCAGTGTGGCCTACTACGAGCAGTACTTC
CASSVAYYEQYF
>TRBJ2-2|-|TRBV7-9
TGTGCCAGCAGCTTAGCAGTGGGGGAGCTGTTTTTT
CASSLAVGELFF
>TRBJ2-5|TRBD2|TRBV5-1
TGCGCCAGCAGCTCGCTAGCGGGGGATGGTGAGACCCAGTACTTC
CASSSLAGDGETQYF
>TRBJ2-1|TRBD2|TRBV5-4
TGTGCCAGCAGGGTCGGGACTAGCCGAAACAATGAGCAGTTCTTC
CASRVGTSRNNEQFF
>TRBJ2-7|TRBD2|TRBV5-4
TGTGCCAGCAGCCCAGGACTAGCGGGGCACGAGCAGTACTTC
CASSPGLAGHEQYF
>TRBJ2-7|TRBD1|TRBV18
TGTGCCAGCTCAACTTGGACAGGGGGCAATTACGAGCAGTACTTC
CASSTWTGGNYEQYF
>TRBJ1-2|-|TRBV10-3
TGTGCCATCAGTGAGTCAGGGCAGGGCTATGGCTACACCTTC
CAISESGQGYGYTF
>TRBJ1-1|-|TRBV30
TGTGCCTGGACCAGAGGCACTGAAGCTTTCTTT
CAWTRGTEAFF
>TRBJ2-5|-|TRBV29-1
TGCAGCGCCGGACGGGGGGCCGGGGAGACCCAGTACTTC
CSAGRGAGETQYF
>TRBJ1-4|-|TRBV29-1
TGCAGCGCCCGTAGGGTTTCTGATGAAAAACTGTTTTTT
CSARRVSDEKLFF
>TRBJ1-6|-|TRBV11-2
TGTGCCAGCAGCTCCCTTCGAGGGAGTTCACCCCTCCACTTT
CASSSLRGSSPLHF
>TRBJ2-3|TRBD2|TRBV30
TGTGCCTGGACCGGGACTAGTCGGTGGGATACGCAGTATTTT
CAWTGTSRWDTQYF
>TRBJ1-5|TRBD1|TRBV5-1
TGCGCCAGCAGCTTGTTGGGACAGGGCAATCAGCCCCAGCATTTT
CASSLLGQGNQPQHF